Included here is one T cell receptor beta chain sequence, with context. In the original processing: Reference gene primer amplification gave estimated nucleated cell counts. Produced via immunoSEQ multiplex PCR; TCRdb's table is partial and in-frame only. V and J calls and clone size are copied from that table; D and trimming were computed from the DNA. The top ten hold 8.5% to 10% of the sample, which has approximately 210,000 clones, about four fifths seen once. The sample belongs to a study of blood T cell repertoires in COVID-19. About the research overall: Samples taken during acute and convalescent COVID-19 were collected in the United States, Italy and Spain.

The CDR3 is 17 amino acids. Trimming at V came to 0 bases and at J to 6 bases, leaving 7 bases not matched to a gene. Germline CDR1 ENHRY, CDR2 SYGVKD. This clonotype was sampled from a woman in her fifties or sixties with acute COVID-19. Sequenced: PBMCs or T cells enriched from blood (not recorded which). V gene TRBV10-3 combines with J gene TRBJ2-2, with 10 bases fitting TRBD2. The CDR3 DNA sequence: TGTGCCATCAGTGAGTCCGCGCTAGCGGGAGTATCCGGGGAGCTGTTTTTT. It translates to CAISESALAGVSGELFF.